This TCR beta chain is from a study of blood T cell repertoires in COVID-19. Study at large: COVID-19 samples from acute and convalescent phases originated in the United States, Italy and Spain. From T cells, B-cell-depleted T cells, or PBMCs came the material, which was cDNA or gDNA.

CDR1 and CDR2 from the germline V gene are SGDLS and YYNGEE. The CDR3 is made up of 14 amino acids. Comment on this clone: The junction does not match germline at one end; this may be a read error.

In the original workflow: Reference gene primers were amplified, and this amplification served to estimate nucleated cell counts. TCRdb's copy holds only in-frame clones and misses some; the assay was immunoSEQ multiplex PCR. V and J calls and clone size follow that table, whereas D and trimming were derived from the DNA. Of around 140,000 clones listed, 88% are singletons. The receptor was isolated from a woman aged 55-70 years with acute or convalescent COVID-19. This chain connects TRBV9 to TRBJ2-6; D assignment may be TRBD1 or TRBD2 (5 bases each). What was sequenced was peripheral blood. Here the CDR3 DNA reads TGTACCAGCAGCGGACAAACTGGGGCCAACGTCCTGACTTTC. It translates to CTSSGQTGANVLTF.